This T cell receptor (beta chain) was sequenced in a study of beta chain features in type 1 diabetes. The whole isolated RNA underwent reverse transcription, so sequencing captured expressed TCRB transcripts. An average near 3.57 million reads came from naive, central memory and regulatory T cell samples. Some clones are missing from TCRdb's copy, which holds only in-frame ones; the method was immunoSEQ multiplex PCR. Seen here are 900,000 or so clones, 17% observed once, and the top ten hold roughly 0.025%. With 6 bases removed from V and 4 bases from J, the gap between germline ends came to 22 bases. The CDR3 sequence is 16 residues long. Germline V gives CDR1 SGHNT, CDR2 YYREEE (reference sequence).

The origin of this receptor is a woman between 18 and 29 years old in good health. The specimen sequenced was naive CD4+ T cells from blood. The gene calls are TRBV5-4 and TRBJ1-1, with D possibly matching TRBD1 (5 bases). The CDR3, as DNA: TGTGCCAGCACCATGGGGACTCTCGTGGGGAGCACTGAAGCTTTCTTT. It is translated as CASTMGTLVGSTEAFF.